These 18 T cell receptor beta chains share one sample of origin, sequenced in a study of T cells after posttransplantation cyclophosphamide. Sequencing was performed with immunoSEQ multiplex PCR; in TCRdb, only in-frame clones are kept and a portion is missing. The repertoire includes more than 8,500 clones, 85% to 90% of them detected once, and roughly 1.5% sits in the top ten. The sequenced material came from memory CD4+ T cells sorted from PBMCs. The receptors stem from a woman aged 55-69 years in good health, CMV-negative, and a related stem cell transplant donor.

The chain carries TRBV19 and TRBJ2-6; D is uncertain. Trimming removed 8 bases at V and 0 bases at J, with 14 bases between. Germline V gives CDR1 LNHDA, CDR2 SQIVND (reference sequence). CDR3 length: 16 amino acids. CDR3 sequence: CASSTGRSSGANVLTF. CDR3 bases: TGTGCCAGTTCGACTGGCCGTAGCTCTGGGGCCAACGTCCTGACTTTC. Based on the CDR3 plus reference TRBV19 and TRBJ2-6, the full variable domain is DGGITQSPKYLFRKEGQNVTLSCEQNLNHDAMYWYRQDPGQGLRLIYYSQIVNDFQKGDIAEGYSVSREKKESFPLTVTSAQKNPTAFYLCASSTGRSSGANVLTFGAGSRLTVL.

This chain links TRBV5-1 with TRBJ2-5; TRBD1 agrees at 8 bases. J was trimmed by 1 base and V by 4 bases; bases with no gene match: 0. Germline V lookup: CDR1 SGHRS, CDR2 YFSETQ. The CDR3 extends over 13 amino acids. CDR3 sequence: CASSTGGQETQYF. The CDR3 DNA sequence: TGCGCCAGCAGCACAGGGGGCCAAGAGACCCAGTACTTC.

The V and J genes are TRBV5-4 and TRBJ1-1; perhaps TRBD1 as D (5 bases). The CDR3 length is 14 residues. The V end was cut by 4 bases, the J end by 6 bases, with 16 bases between. Germline V CDR1 and CDR2: SGHNT, YYREEE (reference sequence). CDR3 in amino acids: CASSTPTVTAEAFF. The DNA for the CDR3 is TGTGCCAGCAGCACGCCGACAGTGACCGCTGAAGCTTTCTTT.

The CDR3 region is CASSDRDRGLAGTLTSYNEQFF. The CDR3 DNA follows: TGTGCCAGCAGCGACCGGGACAGGGGACTAGCGGGGACTCTTACCTCCTACAATGAGCAGTTCTTC. This chain links TRBV28 with TRBJ2-1; 13 bases align to TRBD2. The V gene's germline CDR1 is MDHEN and CDR2 SYDVKM. This CDR3 is 22 amino acids long. Germline trimming cut 6 bases from V and 0 bases from J; bases unmatched to any gene: 20.

The count of this clone is one. J is TRBJ2-1 and V is TRBV7-9; TRBD2 aligns across 7 bases. CDR1 and CDR2 from the germline V gene are SEHNR and FQNEAQ (reference sequence). This CDR3 spans 17 amino acids. Unmatched junction bases numbered 15, after V lost 0 bases and J lost 10 bases. CDR3: CASSLAPSGSWGYEQFF. CDR3 nucleotide sequence: TGTGCCAGCAGCTTAGCCCCTAGCGGCTCATGGGGGTACGAGCAGTTCTTC.

The chain uses TRBV19 and TRBJ2-3, with 10 bases aligning to TRBD1. From germline, CDR1 is LNHDA and CDR2 SQIVND (reference sequence). The junction had 7 bases not matched to a gene; V was cut back by 6 bases and J by 4 bases. This CDR3 contains 15 residues. The CDR3 loop reads CASSRQGAGSDTQYF. The CDR3, as DNA: TGTGCCAGTAGCAGACAGGGGGCTGGTTCAGATACGCAGTATTTT.

This chain links TRBV5-4 with TRBJ2-1; D may be TRBD1 (5 bases). Germline CDR1 and CDR2: SGHNT and YYREEE (reference sequence). The ends were cut back, 4 bases at V and 4 bases at J, with 18 bases in the middle. The CDR3 contains 16 residues. CDR3 residues: CASSPGLRGLYNEQFF. CDR3 DNA: TGTGCCAGCAGCCCGGGTTTAAGGGGCCTGTACAATGAGCAGTTCTTC.

The V gene is TRBV19, the J gene TRBJ1-1, with D perhaps matching TRBD1 (5 bases). V lost 8 bases, J lost 0 bases, and 13 bases lay in between. The CDR3 is 14 residues long. CDR1 LNHDA and CDR2 SQIVND come from the germline V gene (reference sequence). The CDR3 DNA follows: TGTGCCAGTGGGTCGGCAGGGATGAACACTGAAGCTTTCTTT. Its protein product is CASGSAGMNTEAFF.

The chain has TRBV29-1 and TRBJ1-2; TRBD1 matches 8 bases. The CDR3 runs to 12 residues. Germline V gene data show CDR1 as SQVTM and CDR2 as ANQGSEA. With V trimmed by 5 bases and J by 3 bases, 2 bases remained unmatched. CDR3 in amino acids: CSVTGGDYGYTF. CDR3 in DNA: TGCAGCGTTACAGGGGGTGACTATGGCTACACCTTC.

V is TRBV11-3 and J is TRBJ2-3; D may be TRBD1 (5 bases). The V and J ends lost 1 base and 4 bases respectively, with 18 bases between them. CDR3 length equals 17 residues. From germline, CDR1 is SGHNT and CDR2 YENEEA. CDR3: CASSLGDQGSSADTQYF. CDR3 bases: TGTGCCAGCAGCTTAGGGGATCAGGGCAGCTCCGCAGATACGCAGTATTTT.

The V call is TRBV7-3, the J call TRBJ1-1, with D uncertain. Germline V gene data show CDR1 as SGHTA and CDR2 as FQGTGA. Trimming cost V 5 bases and J 1 base, with 14 bases left between them. This CDR3 is 15 amino acids long. CDR3 in amino acids: CASSLGGKQNTEAFF. The CDR3 nucleotides read TGTGCCAGCAGCCTAGGAGGGAAACAGAACACTGAAGCTTTCTTT.

About this clone itself: The junction and the germline gene differ at one end; a read error may be behind it. This sample also contains other DNA sequences that code for the same CDR3. The chain recombines TRBV19 with TRBJ1-6; a weak D match, TRBD1 (5 bases). Germline CDR1 reads LNHDA; CDR2 reads SQIVND (reference sequence). The CDR3 is 15 amino acids. The CDR3 sequence is CASRPGGLYNSPLHF. Here the CDR3 DNA reads TGTGCCAGTAGGCCGGGGGGACTCTATAATTCCCCCCTCCACTTT.

This clone was seen once. V is TRBV28 and J is TRBJ1-2; D is ambiguous. The germline V gene has CDR1 MDHEN and CDR2 SYDVKM. V was pared by 2 bases and J by 5 bases, with 6 bases between. The length of the CDR3 is 12 residues. The CDR3 DNA is TGTGCCAGCAGTTTAGGCGGTTATGGCTACACCTTC. Protein sequence: CASSLGGYGYTF.

V gene TRBV11-2 combines with J gene TRBJ2-2; D gene unclear. There are 15 residues in the CDR3. V lost 7 bases and J lost 3, with 15 bases in between. Germline V gives CDR1 SGHAT, CDR2 FQNNGV. The CDR3 spells CASIPTGLDTGELFF. CDR3 coding DNA: TGTGCCAGCATCCCGACGGGTCTGGACACCGGGGAGCTGTTTTTT.

The J gene is TRBJ2-1, the V gene TRBV7-3, with D perhaps TRBD2 (6 bases). V lost 5 bases and J lost 5, with 13 bases in between. The CDR3 contains 14 residues. The germline V gene encodes CDR1 SGHTA and CDR2 FQGTGA. CDR3 loop: CASSRQGTHNEQFF. CDR3 sequence (DNA): TGTGCCAGCAGCCGTCAAGGGACTCACAATGAGCAGTTCTTC. Filled out from reference TRBV7-3 and TRBJ2-1, the complete variable domain reads GAGVSQTPSNKVTEKGKYVELRCDPISGHTALYWYRQSLGQGPEFLIYFQGTGAADDSGLPNDRFFAVRPEGSVSTLKIQRTERGDSAVYLCASSRQGTHNEQFFGPGTRLTVL.

The chain links TRBV19 to TRBJ1-1; TRBD1 matches at 10 bases. The germline V gene has CDR1 LNHDA and CDR2 SQIVND (reference sequence). With V trimmed by 1 base and J by 5 bases, 7 bases remained unmatched. The CDR3 length is 16 residues. The CDR3 coding sequence is TGTGCCAGTAGTATAGCGACAGGGGGCGGACATACTGAAGCTTTCTTT. Its protein is CASSIATGGGHTEAFF.

The genes are TRBV7-8 and TRBJ1-2, with TRBD1 as a possible D gene (5 bases). CDR1 is SGHVS and CDR2 is FQNEAQ in the germline V gene. V lost 4 bases to trimming and J lost 2 bases, with 20 bases between them. The length of the CDR3 is 17 residues. This CDR3 reads CASSSSGGMTVNYGYTF. The CDR3 bases are TGTGCCAGCAGCTCCTCCGGGGGGATGACTGTAAACTATGGCTACACCTTC.

The J gene is TRBJ1-2, the V gene TRBV6-5; the D gene is possibly TRBD1 (6 bases). Trimming shortened V by 6 bases and J by 8 bases, and 19 bases separated the two germline ends. Germline-derived CDR1 and CDR2 are MNHEY and SVGAGI. The CDR3 length is 14 residues. CDR3 amino acids: CASSSAGERGGYTF. CDR3 in DNA: TGTGCCAGCAGCTCCGCAGGGGAGAGAGGGGGCTACACCTTC.